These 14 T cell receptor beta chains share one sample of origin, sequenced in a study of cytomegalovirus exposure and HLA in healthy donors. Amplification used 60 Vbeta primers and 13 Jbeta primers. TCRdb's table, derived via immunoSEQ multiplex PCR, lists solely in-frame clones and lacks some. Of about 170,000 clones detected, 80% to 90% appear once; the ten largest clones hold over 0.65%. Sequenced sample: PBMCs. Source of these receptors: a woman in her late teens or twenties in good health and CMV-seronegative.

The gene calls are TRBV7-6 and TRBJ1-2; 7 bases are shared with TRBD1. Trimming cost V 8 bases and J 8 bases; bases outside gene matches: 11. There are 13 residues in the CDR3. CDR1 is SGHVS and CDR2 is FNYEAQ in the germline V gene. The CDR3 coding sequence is TGTGCCAGCGCCGTGGACAGGATAGGCGGCTACACCTTC. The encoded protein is CASAVDRIGGYTF.

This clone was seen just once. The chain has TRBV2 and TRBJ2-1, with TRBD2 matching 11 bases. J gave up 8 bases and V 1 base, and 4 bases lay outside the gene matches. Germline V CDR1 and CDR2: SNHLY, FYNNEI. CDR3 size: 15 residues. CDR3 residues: CASSEGLAGKDEQFF. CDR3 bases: TGTGCCAGCAGTGAAGGACTAGCGGGAAAGGATGAGCAGTTCTTC.

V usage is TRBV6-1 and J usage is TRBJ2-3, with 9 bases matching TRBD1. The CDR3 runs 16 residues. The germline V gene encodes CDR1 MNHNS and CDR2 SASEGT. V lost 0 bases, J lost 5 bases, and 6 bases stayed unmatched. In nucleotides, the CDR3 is TGTGCCAGCAGTGAAGCTGTAGGACAGGGGCTAGATACGCAGTATTTT. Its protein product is CASSEAVGQGLDTQYF.

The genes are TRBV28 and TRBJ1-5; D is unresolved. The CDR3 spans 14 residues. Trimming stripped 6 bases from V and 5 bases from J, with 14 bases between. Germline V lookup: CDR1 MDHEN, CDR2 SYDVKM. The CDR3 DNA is TGTGCCAGCAGCCAAGTGGGCCGATATCAGCCCCAGCATTTT. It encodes CASSQVGRYQPQHF.

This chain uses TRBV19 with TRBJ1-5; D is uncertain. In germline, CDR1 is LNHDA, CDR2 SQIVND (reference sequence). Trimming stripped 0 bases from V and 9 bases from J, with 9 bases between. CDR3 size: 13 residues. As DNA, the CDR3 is TGTGCCAGTAGTATAGATCGCGAAAGGCCCCAGCATTTT. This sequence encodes CASSIDRERPQHF.

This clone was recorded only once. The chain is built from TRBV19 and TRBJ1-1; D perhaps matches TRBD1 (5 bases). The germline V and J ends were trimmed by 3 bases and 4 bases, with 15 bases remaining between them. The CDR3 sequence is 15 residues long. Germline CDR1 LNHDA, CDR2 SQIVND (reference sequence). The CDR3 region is CASSILRGEGTEAFF. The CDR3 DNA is TGTGCCAGTAGTATCCTGAGAGGGGAGGGCACTGAAGCTTTCTTT.

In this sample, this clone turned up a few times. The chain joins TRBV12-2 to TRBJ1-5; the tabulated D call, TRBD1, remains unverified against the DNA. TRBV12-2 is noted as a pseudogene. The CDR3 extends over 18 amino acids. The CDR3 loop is CASRLPRRDRGSNQPQHF. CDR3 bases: TGTGCAAGTCGCTTACCCCGCCGGGACAGGGGTAGCAATCAGCCCCAGCATTTT.

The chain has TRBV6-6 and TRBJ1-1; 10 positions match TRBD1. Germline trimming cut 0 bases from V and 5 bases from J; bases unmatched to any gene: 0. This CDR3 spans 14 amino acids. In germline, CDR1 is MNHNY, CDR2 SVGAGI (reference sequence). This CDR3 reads CASSYSGQGTEAFF. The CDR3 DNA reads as TGTGCCAGCAGTTACTCGGGACAGGGGACTGAAGCTTTCTTT.

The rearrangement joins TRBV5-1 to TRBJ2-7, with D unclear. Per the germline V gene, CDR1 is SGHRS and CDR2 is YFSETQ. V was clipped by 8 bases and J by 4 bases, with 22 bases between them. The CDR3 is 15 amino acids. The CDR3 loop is CASFFKEKTAYEQYF. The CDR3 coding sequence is TGCGCCAGTTTTTTCAAGGAGAAGACGGCATACGAGCAGTACTTC.

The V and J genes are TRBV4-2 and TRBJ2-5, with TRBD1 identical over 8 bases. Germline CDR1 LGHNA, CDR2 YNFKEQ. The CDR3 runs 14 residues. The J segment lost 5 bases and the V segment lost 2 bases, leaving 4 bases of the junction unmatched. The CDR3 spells CASSQTTGAETQYF. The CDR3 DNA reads TGTGCCAGCAGCCAAACGACAGGGGCGGAGACCCAGTACTTC.

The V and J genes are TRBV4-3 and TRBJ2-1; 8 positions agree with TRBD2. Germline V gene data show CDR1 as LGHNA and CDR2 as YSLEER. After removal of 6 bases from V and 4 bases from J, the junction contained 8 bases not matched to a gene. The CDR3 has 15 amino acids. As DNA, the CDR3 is TGCGCCAGCAGATCGACTAGCGACAATTACAATGAGCAGTTCTTC. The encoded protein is CASRSTSDNYNEQFF.

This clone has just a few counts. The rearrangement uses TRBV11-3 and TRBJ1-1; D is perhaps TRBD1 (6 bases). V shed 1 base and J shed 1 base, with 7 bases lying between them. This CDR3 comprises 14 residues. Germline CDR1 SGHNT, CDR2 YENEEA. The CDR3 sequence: CASSLGTANTEAFF. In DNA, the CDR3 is TGTGCCAGCAGCTTAGGGACAGCGAACACTGAAGCTTTCTTT.

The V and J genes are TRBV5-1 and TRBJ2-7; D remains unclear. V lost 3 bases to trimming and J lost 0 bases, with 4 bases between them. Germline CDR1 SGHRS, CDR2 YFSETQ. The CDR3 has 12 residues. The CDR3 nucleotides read TGCGCCAGCAGCTCGAGCTCCTACGAGCAGTACTTC. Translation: CASSSSSYEQYF.

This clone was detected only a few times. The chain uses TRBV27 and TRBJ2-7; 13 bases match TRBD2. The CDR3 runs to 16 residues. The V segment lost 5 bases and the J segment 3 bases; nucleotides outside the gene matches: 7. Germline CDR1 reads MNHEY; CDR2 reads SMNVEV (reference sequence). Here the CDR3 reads CASSTSGTSGIYEQYF. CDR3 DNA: TGTGCCAGCAGTACGTCCGGGACTAGCGGGATCTACGAGCAGTACTTC.